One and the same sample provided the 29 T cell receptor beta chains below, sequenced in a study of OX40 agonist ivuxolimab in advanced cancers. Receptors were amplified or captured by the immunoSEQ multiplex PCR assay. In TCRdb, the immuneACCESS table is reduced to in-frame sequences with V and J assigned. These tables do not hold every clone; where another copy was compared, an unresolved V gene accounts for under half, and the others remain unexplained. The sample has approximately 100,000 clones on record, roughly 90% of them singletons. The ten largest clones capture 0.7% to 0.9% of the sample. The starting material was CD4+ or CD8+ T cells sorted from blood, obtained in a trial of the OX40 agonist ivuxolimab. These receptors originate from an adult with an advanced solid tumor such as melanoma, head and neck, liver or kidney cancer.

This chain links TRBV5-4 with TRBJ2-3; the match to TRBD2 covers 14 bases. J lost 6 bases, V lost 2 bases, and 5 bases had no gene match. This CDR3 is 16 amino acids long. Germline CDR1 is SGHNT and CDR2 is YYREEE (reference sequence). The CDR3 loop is CASSFGLAGGQDTQYF. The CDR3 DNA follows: TGTGCCAGCAGCTTCGGACTAGCGGGGGGCCAGGATACGCAGTATTTT.

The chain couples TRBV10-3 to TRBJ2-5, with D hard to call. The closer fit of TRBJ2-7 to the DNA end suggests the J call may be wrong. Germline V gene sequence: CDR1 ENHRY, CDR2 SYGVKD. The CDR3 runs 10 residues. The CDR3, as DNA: TGTGCCATCAGCGAAATCGAGCAGTACTTC. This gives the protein CAISEIEQYF.

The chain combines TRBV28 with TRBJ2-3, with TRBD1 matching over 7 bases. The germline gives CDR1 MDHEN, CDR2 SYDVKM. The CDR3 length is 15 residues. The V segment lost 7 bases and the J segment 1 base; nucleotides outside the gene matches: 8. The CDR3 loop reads CASIVGTARTDTQYF. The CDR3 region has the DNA TGTGCCAGCATAGTGGGGACAGCTCGCACAGATACGCAGTATTTT.

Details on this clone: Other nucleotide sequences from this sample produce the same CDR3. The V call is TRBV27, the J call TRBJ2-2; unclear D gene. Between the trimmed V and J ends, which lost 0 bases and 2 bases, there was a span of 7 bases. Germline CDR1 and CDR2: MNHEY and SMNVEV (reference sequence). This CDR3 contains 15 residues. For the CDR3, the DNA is TGTGCCAGCAGTTTATCGGAACCAAACACCGGGGAGCTGTTTTTT. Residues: CASSLSEPNTGELFF.

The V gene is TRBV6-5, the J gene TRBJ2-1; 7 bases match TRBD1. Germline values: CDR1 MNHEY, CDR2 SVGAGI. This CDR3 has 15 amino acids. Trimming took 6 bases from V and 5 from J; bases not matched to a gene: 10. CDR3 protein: CASSPTRDSHNEQFF. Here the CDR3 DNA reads TGTGCCAGCAGCCCCACTCGGGACAGCCACAATGAGCAGTTCTTC.

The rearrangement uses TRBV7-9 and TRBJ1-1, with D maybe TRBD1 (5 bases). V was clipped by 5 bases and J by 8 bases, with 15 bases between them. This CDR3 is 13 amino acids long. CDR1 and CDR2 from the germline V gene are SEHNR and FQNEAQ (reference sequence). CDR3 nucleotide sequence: TGTGCCAGCAGCCAGGCCCCCCGGGACGAAGCTTTCTTT. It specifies CASSQAPRDEAFF. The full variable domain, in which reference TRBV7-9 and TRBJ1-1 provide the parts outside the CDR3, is DTGVSQNPRHKITKRGQNVTFRCDPISEHNRLYWYRQTLGQGPEFLTYFQNEAQLEKSRLLSDRFSAERPKGSFSTLEIQRTEQGDSAMYLCASSQAPRDEAFFGQGTRLTVV.

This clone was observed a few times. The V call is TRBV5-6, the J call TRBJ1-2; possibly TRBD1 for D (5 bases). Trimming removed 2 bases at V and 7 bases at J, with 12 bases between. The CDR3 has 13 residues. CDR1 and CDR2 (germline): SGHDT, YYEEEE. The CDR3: CASSLLGGSGYTF. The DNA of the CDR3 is TGTGCCAGCAGCTTACTGGGGGGTTCTGGCTACACCTTC.

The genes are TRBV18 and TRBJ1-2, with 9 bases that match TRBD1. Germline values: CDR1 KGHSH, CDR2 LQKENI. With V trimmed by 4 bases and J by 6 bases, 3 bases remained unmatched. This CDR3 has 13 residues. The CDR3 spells CASSRQGGDGYTF. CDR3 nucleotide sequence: TGTGCCAGCTCACGACAGGGGGGAGATGGCTACACCTTC.

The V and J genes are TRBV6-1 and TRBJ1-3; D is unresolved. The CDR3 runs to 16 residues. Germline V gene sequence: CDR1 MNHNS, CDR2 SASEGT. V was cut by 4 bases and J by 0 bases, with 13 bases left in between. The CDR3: CASSATRTTSGNTIYF. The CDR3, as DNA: TGTGCCAGCAGTGCAACTCGAACTACCTCTGGAAACACCATATATTTT.

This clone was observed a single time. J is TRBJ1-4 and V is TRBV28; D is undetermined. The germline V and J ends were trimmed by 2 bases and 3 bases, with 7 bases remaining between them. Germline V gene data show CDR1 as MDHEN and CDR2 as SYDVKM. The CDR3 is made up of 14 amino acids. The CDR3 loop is CASSLQASNEKLFF. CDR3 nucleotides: TGTGCCAGCAGTTTACAGGCCTCTAATGAAAAACTGTTTTTT.

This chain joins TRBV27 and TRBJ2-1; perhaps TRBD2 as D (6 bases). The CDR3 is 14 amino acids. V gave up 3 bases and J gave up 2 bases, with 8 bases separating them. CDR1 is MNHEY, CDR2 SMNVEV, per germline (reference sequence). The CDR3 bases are TGTGCCAGCAGTTTGGAGGGCACCTACAATGAGCAGTTCTTC. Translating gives CASSLEGTYNEQFF.

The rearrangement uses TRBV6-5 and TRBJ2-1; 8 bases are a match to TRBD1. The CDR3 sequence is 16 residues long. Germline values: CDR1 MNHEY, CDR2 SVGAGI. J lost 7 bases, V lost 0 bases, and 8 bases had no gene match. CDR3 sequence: CASSYSRTGRRNEQFF. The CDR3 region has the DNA TGTGCCAGCAGTTACTCGAGGACAGGGAGAAGAAATGAGCAGTTCTTC.

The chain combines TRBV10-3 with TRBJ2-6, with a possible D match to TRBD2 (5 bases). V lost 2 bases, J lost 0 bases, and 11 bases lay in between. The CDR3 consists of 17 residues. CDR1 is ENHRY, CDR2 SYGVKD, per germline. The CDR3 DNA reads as TGTGCCATCAGTGAGGCGGCGGGTTCCTCTGGGGCCAACGTCCTGACTTTC. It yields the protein CAISEAAGSSGANVLTF.

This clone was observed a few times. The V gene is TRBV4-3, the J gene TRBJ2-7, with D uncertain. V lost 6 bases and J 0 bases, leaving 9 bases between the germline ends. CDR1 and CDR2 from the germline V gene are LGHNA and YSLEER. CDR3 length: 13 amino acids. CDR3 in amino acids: CASSQTISYEQYF. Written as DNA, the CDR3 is TGCGCCAGCAGTCAGACCATCTCCTACGAGCAGTACTTC.

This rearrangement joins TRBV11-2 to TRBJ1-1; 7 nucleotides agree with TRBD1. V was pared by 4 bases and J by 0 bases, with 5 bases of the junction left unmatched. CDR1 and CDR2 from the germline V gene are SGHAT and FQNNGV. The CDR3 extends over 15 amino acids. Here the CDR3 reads CASSSVQGLNTEAFF. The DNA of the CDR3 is TGTGCCAGCAGCTCAGTACAGGGGCTGAACACTGAAGCTTTCTTT.

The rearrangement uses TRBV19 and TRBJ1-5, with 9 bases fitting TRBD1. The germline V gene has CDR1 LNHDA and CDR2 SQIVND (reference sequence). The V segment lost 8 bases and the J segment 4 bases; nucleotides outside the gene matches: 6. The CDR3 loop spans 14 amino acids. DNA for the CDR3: TGTGCCAGTGGCGGGACAGGGAAGAATCAGCCCCAGCATTTT. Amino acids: CASGGTGKNQPQHF.

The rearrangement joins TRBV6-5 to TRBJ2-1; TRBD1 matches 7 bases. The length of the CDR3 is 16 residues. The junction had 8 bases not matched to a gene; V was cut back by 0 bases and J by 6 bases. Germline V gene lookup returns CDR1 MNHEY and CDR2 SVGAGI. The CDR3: CASSYSGQGVGNEQFF. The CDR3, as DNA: TGTGCCAGCAGTTACTCCGGGCAGGGGGTGGGCAATGAGCAGTTCTTC.

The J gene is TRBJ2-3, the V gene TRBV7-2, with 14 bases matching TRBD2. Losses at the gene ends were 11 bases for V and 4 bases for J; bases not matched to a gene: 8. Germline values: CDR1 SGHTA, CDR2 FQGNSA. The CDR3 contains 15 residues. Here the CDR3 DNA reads TGTGCCGTTGCCGGGACTAGCGGGGGAGCAGATACGCAGTATTTT. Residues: CAVAGTSGGADTQYF.

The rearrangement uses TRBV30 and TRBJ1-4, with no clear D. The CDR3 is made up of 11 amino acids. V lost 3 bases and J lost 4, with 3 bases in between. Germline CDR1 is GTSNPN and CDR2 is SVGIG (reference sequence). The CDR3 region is CAWRDNEKLFF. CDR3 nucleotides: TGTGCCTGGAGAGATAATGAAAAACTGTTTTTT. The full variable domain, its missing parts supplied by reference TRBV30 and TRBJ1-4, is SQTIHQWPATLVQPVGSPLSLECTVEGTSNPNLYWYRQAAGRGLQLLFYSVGIGQISSEVPQNLSASRPQDRQFILSSKKLLLSDSGFYLCAWRDNEKLFFGSGTQLSVL.

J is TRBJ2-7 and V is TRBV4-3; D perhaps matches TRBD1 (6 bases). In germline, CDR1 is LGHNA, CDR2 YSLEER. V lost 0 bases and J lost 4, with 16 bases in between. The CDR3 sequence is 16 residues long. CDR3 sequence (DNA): TGCGCCAGCAGCCAAGAACTGCGGACAGATGATTACGAGCAGTACTTC. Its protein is CASSQELRTDDYEQYF.

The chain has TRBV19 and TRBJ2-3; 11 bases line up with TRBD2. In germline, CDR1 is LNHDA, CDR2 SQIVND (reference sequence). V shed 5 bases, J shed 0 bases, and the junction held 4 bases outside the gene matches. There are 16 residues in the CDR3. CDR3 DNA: TGTGCCAGTAGTGCCCGACTAGCGGGAAGCACAGATACGCAGTATTTT. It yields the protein CASSARLAGSTDTQYF.

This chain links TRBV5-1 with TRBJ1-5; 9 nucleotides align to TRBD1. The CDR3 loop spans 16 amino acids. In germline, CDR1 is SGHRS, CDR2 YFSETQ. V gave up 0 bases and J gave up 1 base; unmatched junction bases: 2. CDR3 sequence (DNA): TGCGCCAGCAGCTTGGAAGGGACAGGGAGCAATCAGCCCCAGCATTTT. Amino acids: CASSLEGTGSNQPQHF.

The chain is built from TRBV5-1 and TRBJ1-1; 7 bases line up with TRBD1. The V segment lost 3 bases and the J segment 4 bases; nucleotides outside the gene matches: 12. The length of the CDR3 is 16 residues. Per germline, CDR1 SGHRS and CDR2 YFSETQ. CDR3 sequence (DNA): TGCGCCAGCAGCTCAGGACAGGAAGCCGCTGGCACTGAAGCTTTCTTT. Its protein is CASSSGQEAAGTEAFF.

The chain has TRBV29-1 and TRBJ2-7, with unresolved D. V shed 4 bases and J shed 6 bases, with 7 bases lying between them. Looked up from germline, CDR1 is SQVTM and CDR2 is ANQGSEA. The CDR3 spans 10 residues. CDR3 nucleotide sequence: TGCAGCGTTGGTCTTGGCGAGCAGTACTTC. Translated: CSVGLGEQYF.

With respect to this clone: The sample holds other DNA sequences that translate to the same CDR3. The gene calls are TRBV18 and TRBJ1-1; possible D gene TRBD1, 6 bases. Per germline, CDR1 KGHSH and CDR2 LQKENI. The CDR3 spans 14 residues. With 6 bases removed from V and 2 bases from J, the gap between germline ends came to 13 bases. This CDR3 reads CASSPTGLNTEAFF. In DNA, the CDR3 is TGTGCCAGCTCGCCTACAGGGCTAAACACTGAAGCTTTCTTT.

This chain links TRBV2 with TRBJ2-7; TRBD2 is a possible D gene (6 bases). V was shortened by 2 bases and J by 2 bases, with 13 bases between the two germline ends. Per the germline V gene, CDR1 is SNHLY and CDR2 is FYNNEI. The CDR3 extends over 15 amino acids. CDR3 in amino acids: CASSEFFGGTYEQYF. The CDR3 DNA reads TGTGCCAGCAGTGAATTTTTCGGGGGAACCTACGAGCAGTACTTC.

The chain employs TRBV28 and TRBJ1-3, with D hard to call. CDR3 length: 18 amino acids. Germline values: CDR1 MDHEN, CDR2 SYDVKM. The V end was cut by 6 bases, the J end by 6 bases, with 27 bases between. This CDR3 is CASSPHDPASAVKNTIYF. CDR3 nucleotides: TGTGCCAGCAGCCCTCACGACCCCGCTTCGGCGGTGAAAAACACCATATATTTT.

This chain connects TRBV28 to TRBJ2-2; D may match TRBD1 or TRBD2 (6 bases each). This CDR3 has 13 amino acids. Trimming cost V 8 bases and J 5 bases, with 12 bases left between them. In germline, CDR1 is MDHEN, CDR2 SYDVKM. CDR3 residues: CASCRGRTGELFF. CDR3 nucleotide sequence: TGTGCCAGCTGTCGGGGGCGGACCGGGGAGCTGTTTTTT.

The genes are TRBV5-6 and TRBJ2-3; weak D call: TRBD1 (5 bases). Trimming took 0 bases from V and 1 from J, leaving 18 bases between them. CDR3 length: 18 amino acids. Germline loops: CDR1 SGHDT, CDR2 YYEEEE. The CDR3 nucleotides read TGTGCCAGCAGCTTGGCCACGGGCCGACGACAGCGCACAGATACGCAGTATTTT. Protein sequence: CASSLATGRRQRTDTQYF. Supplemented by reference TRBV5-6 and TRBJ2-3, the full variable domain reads DAGVTQSPTHLIKTRGQQVTLRCSPKSGHDTVSWYQQALGQGPQFIFQYYEEEERQRGNFPDRFSGHQFPNYSSELNVNALLLGDSALYLCASSLATGRRQRTDTQYFGPGTRLTVL.